These 13 T cell receptor beta chains share one sample of origin, sequenced in a study of blood T cell repertoires in COVID-19 (dated by TCRdb to about 2020). Library preparation employed the immunoSEQ multiplex PCR assay. Drawn from immuneACCESS, this table holds only the in-frame rearrangements with V and J called that TCRdb kept. Clones are partly lost; checked studies trace under half to an unresolved V gene and leave the rest unexplained. The sample table holds about 50,000 clones, of which more than 80% were seen once. The ten top clones hold over 15% of the sample. The sample consisted of peripheral blood. These receptors all come from a man aged 40-49 years with acute or convalescent COVID-19.

This rearrangement joins TRBV6-1 to TRBJ1-5; D call uncertain. With 2 bases removed from V and 7 bases from J, the gap between germline ends came to 9 bases. Germline CDR1 is MNHNS and CDR2 is SASEGT. The CDR3 length is 13 residues. CDR3 in DNA: TGTGCCAGCAGTGAATCACGGGAGCAGCCCCAGCATTTT. This encodes CASSESREQPQHF.

The chain employs TRBV20-1 and TRBJ1-2, with TRBD1 matching over 7 bases. This CDR3 has 12 residues. The V segment lost 3 bases and the J segment 9 bases; nucleotides outside the gene matches: 7. Germline CDR1 is DFQATT and CDR2 is SNEGSKA (reference sequence). The CDR3 reads CSASRQGVSYTF. The CDR3 DNA follows: TGCAGTGCTAGTCGACAGGGTGTTAGCTACACCTTC.

This clone was seen once. The V gene is TRBV6-5, the J gene TRBJ2-3, with D tentatively TRBD2 (6 bases). Germline V gene lookup returns CDR1 MNHEY and CDR2 SVGAGI. This CDR3 comprises 15 residues. Trimming left V 7 bases short and J 5 bases short, with 19 bases between. The CDR3 DNA sequence: TGTGCCAGCAACCCCGCGGGATTGGGTCAAGATACGCAGTATTTT. It is translated as CASNPAGLGQDTQYF.

The chain is built from TRBV5-6 and TRBJ1-5, with D possibly TRBD1 on 5 matching bases. The CDR3 sequence is 12 residues long. V shed 8 bases and J shed 7 bases, with 13 bases lying between them. From germline, CDR1 is SGHDT and CDR2 YYEEEE. CDR3: CASGDSKQPQHF. DNA of the CDR3: TGTGCCAGTGGGGACTCCAAACAGCCCCAGCATTTT.

The chain combines TRBV2 with TRBJ2-3; weak D call: TRBD2 (5 bases). Trimming removed 4 bases at V and 1 base at J, with 12 bases between. Germline V gene lookup returns CDR1 SNHLY and CDR2 FYNNEI. The CDR3 sequence is 15 residues long. In DNA form, the CDR3 reads TGTGCCAGCAGTGCCGACCGGGGTGGCACAGATACGCAGTATTTT. Its protein product is CASSADRGGTDTQYF. Full variable domain (remainder filled in from reference TRBV2 and TRBJ2-3): EPEVTQTPSHQVTQMGQEVILRCVPISNHLYFYWYRQILGQKVEFLVSFYNNEISEKSEIFDDQFSVERPDGSNFTLKIRSTKLEDSAMYFCASSADRGGTDTQYFGPGTRLTVL.

The chain links TRBV29-1 to TRBJ1-3, with D unclear. V dropped 2 bases and J dropped 4 bases, with 9 bases sitting between them. Germline V gene sequence: CDR1 SQVTM, CDR2 ANQGSEA. The CDR3 sequence is 13 residues long. Written as DNA, the CDR3 is TGCAGCGTTGAAAGCGGCCGAGGAAACACCATATATTTT. Translated: CSVESGRGNTIYF.

This clone was observed a handful of times. The chain employs TRBV4-1 and TRBJ2-7; TRBD2 matches at 10 bases. The ends lost 4 bases at V and 1 base at J; junction bases unmatched: 4. The V gene's germline CDR1 is MGHRA and CDR2 YSYEKL. The CDR3 loop spans 15 amino acids. The DNA for the CDR3 is TGCGCCAGCAGCCTTAAGCGGGAGGGGTCCTACGAGCAGTACTTC. Its translation is CASSLKREGSYEQYF.

V usage is TRBV6-5 and J usage is TRBJ1-2; 8 positions match TRBD1. The germline gives CDR1 MNHEY, CDR2 SVGAGI. The V and J ends lost 5 bases and 3 bases, in that order; junction bases with no gene match: 8. The CDR3 length is 15 residues. Here the CDR3 reads CASSPQGVSDYGYTF. In nucleotides, the CDR3 is TGTGCCAGCAGTCCACAGGGGGTAAGCGACTATGGCTACACCTTC.

V and J are TRBV10-3 and TRBJ2-4; no clear D gene. V gave up 0 bases and J gave up 4 bases, with 7 bases separating them. CDR1 is ENHRY and CDR2 is SYGVKD in the germline V gene. The CDR3 contains 14 residues. Written as DNA, the CDR3 is TGTGCCATCAGTGAGTCGGCAGATAAAAACATTCAGTACTTC. Protein product: CAISESADKNIQYF.

The chain has TRBV5-8 and TRBJ2-3; possible D gene TRBD1, 5 bases. This CDR3 has 14 amino acids. In germline, CDR1 is SGHTS, CDR2 YDEGEE. With 4 bases removed from V and 5 bases from J, the gap between germline ends came to 14 bases. The CDR3 nucleotides read TGTGCCAGCAGCCTGGGGCCATCGCAAGATACGCAGTATTTT. Protein: CASSLGPSQDTQYF.

This clone was seen a handful of times. The V and J genes are TRBV2 and TRBJ2-7; 7 bases align to TRBD1. J lost 0 bases, V lost 8 bases, and 7 bases had no gene match. The CDR3 extends over 14 amino acids. Germline lookup yields CDR1 SNHLY and CDR2 FYNNEI. The CDR3 DNA is TGTGCCAGCCAGGGGGTAGCCGCCTCCTACGAGCAGTACGTC. Translating gives CASQGVAASYEQYV.

This clone was observed a handful of times. This sequence joins TRBV10-2 and TRBJ1-5, with TRBD1 identical over 12 bases. Germline assignment: CDR1 WSHSY and CDR2 SAAADI. V was pared by 10 bases and J by 2 bases, with 9 bases of the junction left unmatched. The CDR3 sequence is 16 residues long. The CDR3 DNA follows: TGCGCCACCGGGACAGGGGGCTCCTCGGGCAATCAGCCCCAGCATTTT. Its protein is CATGTGGSSGNQPQHF.

The V call is TRBV9, the J call TRBJ1-5; 10 nucleotides align to TRBD1. The CDR3 extends over 15 amino acids. Germline assignment: CDR1 SGDLS and CDR2 YYNGEE. V shed 0 bases and J 5 bases; nucleotides not matched to a gene: 2. The CDR3 DNA reads TGTGCCAGCAGCGTAGCCGGACAGGGGGATCAGCCCCAGCATTTT. This translates into CASSVAGQGDQPQHF.